This passage covers 5 T cell receptor beta chains from one sample sequenced in a study of blood T cell repertoires in COVID-19. This table comes from immunoSEQ multiplex PCR, and its TCRdb copy is limited to in-frame clones, with some not included. Among approximately 250,000 clones listed, about 87% were seen once. The sequenced sample was PBMCs or T cells enriched from blood (not recorded which). The receptors come from a woman in her thirties or forties who had been exposed to COVID-19.

The sample holds one count of this clone. The V call is TRBV2, the J call TRBJ1-1, with 7 bases fitting TRBD1. V lost 4 bases, J lost 11 bases, and 22 bases stayed unmatched. The CDR3 length is 17 residues. CDR1 is SNHLY and CDR2 is FYNNEI in the germline V gene. CDR3 amino acids: CASSGSNTGTDYLRAFF. The CDR3 nucleotides read TGTGCCAGCAGTGGCTCTAACACCGGGACAGACTACCTGAGGGCTTTCTTT. Full variable domain (missing parts from reference TRBV2 and TRBJ1-1): EPEVTQTPSHQVTQMGQEVILRCVPISNHLYFYWYRQILGQKVEFLVSFYNNEISEKSEIFDDQFSVERPDGSNFTLKIRSTKLEDSAMYFCASSGSNTGTDYLRAFFGQGTRLTVV.

Only one count was recorded for this clone. This chain connects TRBV28 to TRBJ2-4; TRBD2 matches at 7 bases. This CDR3 is 17 amino acids long. V shed 8 bases, J shed 1 base, and the junction held 14 bases outside the gene matches. The germline V gene encodes CDR1 MDHEN and CDR2 SYDVKM. In DNA form, the CDR3 reads TGTGCCAGCTCCGGGGAGGGCGGGAGTTCTGCCAAAAACATTCAGTACTTC. Encoded protein: CASSGEGGSSAKNIQYF. Drawing the rest from reference TRBV28 and TRBJ2-4, the complete variable domain is DVKVTQSSRYLVKRTGEKVFLECVQDMDHENMFWYRQDPGLGLRLIYFSYDVKMKEKGDIPEGYSVSREKKERFSLILESASTNQTSMYLCASSGEGGSSAKNIQYFGAGTRLSVL.

The V call is TRBV19, the J call TRBJ2-7; tentative D call: TRBD2 (5 bases). CDR1 is LNHDA, CDR2 SQIVND, per germline (reference sequence). The CDR3 consists of 14 residues. Trimming took off 4 bases at V and 5 bases at J, with 15 bases between the two ends. CDR3 DNA sequence: TGTGCCAGTAGTAGCGTCGGGAATTCTCACGAGCAGTACTTC. Amino acids: CASSSVGNSHEQYF.

This clone was found once. The chain uses TRBV6-6 and TRBJ1-6; the D gene is possibly TRBD1 (5 bases). Germline CDR1 is MNHNY and CDR2 is SVGAGI (reference sequence). The CDR3 spans 16 residues. Between the trimmed V and J ends, which lost 2 bases and 7 bases, there was a span of 15 bases. CDR3 nucleotide sequence: TGTGCCAGCAGTTACGATGGGGAGGGGAGAAATTCACCCCTCCACTTT. As protein: CASSYDGEGRNSPLHF.

The V call is TRBV7-6, the J call TRBJ2-1, with TRBD2 identical over 9 bases. V gave up 5 bases and J gave up 4 bases; unmatched junction bases: 9. This CDR3 is built from 16 residues. Germline assignment: CDR1 SGHVS and CDR2 FNYEAQ. The CDR3 spells CASSLTTSGGYNEQFF. The CDR3 nucleotides are TGTGCCAGCAGCCTCACGACTAGCGGTGGGTACAATGAGCAGTTCTTC.